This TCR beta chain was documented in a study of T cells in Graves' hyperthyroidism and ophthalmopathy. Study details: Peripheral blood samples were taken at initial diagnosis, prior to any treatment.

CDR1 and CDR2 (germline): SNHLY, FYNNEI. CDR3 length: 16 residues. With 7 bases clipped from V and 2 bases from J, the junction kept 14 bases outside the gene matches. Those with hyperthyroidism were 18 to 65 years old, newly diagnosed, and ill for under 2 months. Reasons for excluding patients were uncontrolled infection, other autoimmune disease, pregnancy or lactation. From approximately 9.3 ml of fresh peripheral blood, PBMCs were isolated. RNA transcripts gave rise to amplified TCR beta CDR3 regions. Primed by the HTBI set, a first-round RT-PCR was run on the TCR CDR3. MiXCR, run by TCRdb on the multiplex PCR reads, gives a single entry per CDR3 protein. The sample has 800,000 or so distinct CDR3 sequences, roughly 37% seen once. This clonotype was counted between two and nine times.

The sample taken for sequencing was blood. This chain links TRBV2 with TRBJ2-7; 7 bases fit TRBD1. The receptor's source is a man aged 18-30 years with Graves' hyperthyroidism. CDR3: CASTDPVTGDPYEQYF. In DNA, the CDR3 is TGTGCCAGCACCGATCCCGTTACAGGGGACCCCTACGAGCAGTACTTC.